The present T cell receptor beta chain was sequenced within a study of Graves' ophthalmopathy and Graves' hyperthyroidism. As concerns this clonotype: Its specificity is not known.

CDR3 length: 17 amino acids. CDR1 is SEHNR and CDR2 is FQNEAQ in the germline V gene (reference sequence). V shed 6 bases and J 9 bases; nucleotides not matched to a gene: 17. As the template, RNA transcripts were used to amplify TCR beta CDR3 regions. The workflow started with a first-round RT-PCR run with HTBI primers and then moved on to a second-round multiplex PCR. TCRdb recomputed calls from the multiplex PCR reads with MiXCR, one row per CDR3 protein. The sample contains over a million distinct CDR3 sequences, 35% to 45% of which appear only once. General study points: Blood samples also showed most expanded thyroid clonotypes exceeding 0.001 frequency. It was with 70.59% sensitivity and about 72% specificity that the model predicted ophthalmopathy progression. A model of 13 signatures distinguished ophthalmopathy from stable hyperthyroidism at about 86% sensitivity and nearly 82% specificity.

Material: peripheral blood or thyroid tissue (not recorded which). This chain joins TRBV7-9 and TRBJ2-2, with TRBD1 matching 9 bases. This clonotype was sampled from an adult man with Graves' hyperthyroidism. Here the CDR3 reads CASSQTGTGMILRELFF. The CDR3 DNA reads TGTGCCAGCAGTCAGACCGGGACAGGGATGATTCTACGGGAGCTGTTTTTT. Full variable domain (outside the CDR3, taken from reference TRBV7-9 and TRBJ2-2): DTGVSQNPRHKITKRGQNVTFRCDPISEHNRLYWYRQTLGQGPEFLTYFQNEAQLEKSRLLSDRFSAERPKGSFSTLEIQRTEQGDSAMYLCASSQTGTGMILRELFFGEGSRLTVL.